This is a list of T cell receptor beta chains from one sample in a study of cytomegalovirus exposure and HLA in healthy donors. Assay used: immunoSEQ multiplex PCR; TCRdb lists only in-frame clones, some missing. The sample lists under 150,000 clones; 80% were seen once. Specimen: PBMCs. Receptors originate from a young man in good health and CMV-seronegative. The CDR3 runs from the conserved cysteine through the conserved F or W. D genes are given only for firm matches.

J: TRBJ1-5; V: TRBV28; D: .; CDR3: CASSLIVGLGGNQPQHF; DNA: TGTGCCAGCAGTTTGATTGTTGGTCTCGGGGGCAATCAGCCCCAGCATTTT
J: TRBJ2-1; V: TRBV10-2; D: .; CDR3: CASKLSGSDEQFF; DNA: TGCGCCAGCAAATTGTCTGGCAGCGATGAGCAGTTCTTC
J: TRBJ2-7; V: TRBV29-1; D: TRBD2; CDR3: CSVGLAGRNEQYF; DNA: TGCAGCGTTGGGCTAGCGGGACGGAACGAGCAGTACTTC
J: TRBJ2-1; V: TRBV4-1; D: TRBD1; CDR3: CASSPDRGPYNEQFF; DNA: TGCGCCAGCAGCCCGGACAGGGGCCCCTACAATGAGCAGTTCTTC
J: TRBJ1-4; V: TRBV27; D: TRBD1; CDR3: CASSGITGQGGGKLFF; DNA: TGTGCCAGCAGTGGTATTACGGGACAGGGAGGGGGAAAACTGTTTTTT
J: TRBJ1-5; V: TRBV5-6; D: TRBD1; CDR3: CASSQQGAIQPQNF; DNA: TGTGCCAGCAGTCAGCAGGGGGCGATACAGCCCCAGAATTTT
J: TRBJ2-5; V: TRBV7-9; D: TRBD1; CDR3: CSSSQTTGAETQYF; DNA: TGTTCCAGCAGCCAAACCACAGGGGCCGAGACCCAGTACTTC
J: TRBJ2-7; V: TRBV19; D: .; CDR3: CASSIDRETGIWGQYF; DNA: TGTGCCAGTAGTATAGATCGAGAGACAGGTATTTGGGGGCAGTACTTC
J: TRBJ2-7; V: TRBV11-3; D: .; CDR3: CASNAGGEYEQYF; DNA: TGTGCCAGCAACGCGGGCGGAGAGTATGAGCAGTACTTC
J: TRBJ2-1; V: TRBV9; D: TRBD2; CDR3: CASSANSGRASEEQFF; DNA: TGTGCCAGCAGCGCAAATAGCGGGAGGGCCTCAGAAGAGCAGTTCTTC